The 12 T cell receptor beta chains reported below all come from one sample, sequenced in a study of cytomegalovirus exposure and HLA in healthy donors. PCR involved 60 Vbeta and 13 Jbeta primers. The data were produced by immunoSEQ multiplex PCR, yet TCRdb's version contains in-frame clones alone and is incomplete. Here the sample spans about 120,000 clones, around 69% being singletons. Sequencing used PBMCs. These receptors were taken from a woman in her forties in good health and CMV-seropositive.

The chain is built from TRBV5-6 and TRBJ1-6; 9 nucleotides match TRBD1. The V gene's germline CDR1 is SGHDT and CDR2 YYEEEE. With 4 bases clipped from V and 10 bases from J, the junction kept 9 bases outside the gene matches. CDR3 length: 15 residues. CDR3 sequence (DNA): TGTGCCAGCAGCCCATGGGACAGGGTGAGCTCACCCCTCCACTTT. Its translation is CASSPWDRVSSPLHF.

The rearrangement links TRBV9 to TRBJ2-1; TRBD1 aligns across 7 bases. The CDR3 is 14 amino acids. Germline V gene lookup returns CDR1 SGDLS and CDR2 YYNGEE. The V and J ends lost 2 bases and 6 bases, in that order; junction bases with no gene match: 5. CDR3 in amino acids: CASSVWDSSNEQFF. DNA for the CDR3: TGTGCCAGCAGCGTCTGGGACAGTTCCAATGAGCAGTTCTTC.

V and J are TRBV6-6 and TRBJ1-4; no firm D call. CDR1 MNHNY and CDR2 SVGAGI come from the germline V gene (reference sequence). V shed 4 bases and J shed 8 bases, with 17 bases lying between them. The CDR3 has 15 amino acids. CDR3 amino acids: CASSFPPAPGEKLFF. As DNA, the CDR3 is TGTGCCAGCAGTTTCCCTCCGGCCCCGGGGGAAAAACTGTTTTTT.

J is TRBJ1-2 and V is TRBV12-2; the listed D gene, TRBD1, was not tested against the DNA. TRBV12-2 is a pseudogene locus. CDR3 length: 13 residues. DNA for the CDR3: TGTGCAAGTCGCCCAGGGGCCGGGTCTGGCTACACCTTC. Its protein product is CASRPGAGSGYTF.

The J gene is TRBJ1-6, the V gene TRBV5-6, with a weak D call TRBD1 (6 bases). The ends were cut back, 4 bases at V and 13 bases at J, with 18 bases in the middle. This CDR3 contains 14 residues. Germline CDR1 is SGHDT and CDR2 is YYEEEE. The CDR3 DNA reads TGTGCCAGCAGCGCCGGGACATCCTATAGGCCCCTCCACTTT. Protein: CASSAGTSYRPLHF.

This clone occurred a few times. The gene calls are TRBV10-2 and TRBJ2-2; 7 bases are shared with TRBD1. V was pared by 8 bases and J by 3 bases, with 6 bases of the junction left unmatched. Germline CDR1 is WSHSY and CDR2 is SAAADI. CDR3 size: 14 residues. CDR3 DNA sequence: TGCGCCAGCCAGACAGGGTATCACACCGGGGAGCTGTTTTTT. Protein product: CASQTGYHTGELFF.

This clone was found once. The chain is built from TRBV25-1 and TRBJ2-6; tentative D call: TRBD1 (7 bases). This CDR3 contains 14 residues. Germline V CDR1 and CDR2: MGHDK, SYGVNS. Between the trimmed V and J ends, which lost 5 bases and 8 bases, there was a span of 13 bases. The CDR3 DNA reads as TGTGCCAGCAGTACAGGGGAGGAGACCAACGTCCTGACTTTC. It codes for CASSTGEETNVLTF.

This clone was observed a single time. In DNA, the CDR3 is TGTGCCAGCAGCCGGACAGGGACGGAGACCCAGTACTTC. It encodes CASSRTGTETQYF. V is TRBV6-5 and J is TRBJ2-5; 8 bases agree with TRBD1. CDR1 and CDR2 (germline): MNHEY, SVGAGI. This CDR3 has 13 residues. Trimming at V came to 6 bases and at J to 5 bases, leaving 5 bases not matched to a gene.

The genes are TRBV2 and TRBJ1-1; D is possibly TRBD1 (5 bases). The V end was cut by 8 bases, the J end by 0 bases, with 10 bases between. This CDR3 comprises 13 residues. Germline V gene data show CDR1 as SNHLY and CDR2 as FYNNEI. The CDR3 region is CASGDFMNTEAFF. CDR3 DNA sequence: TGTGCCAGCGGGGACTTTATGAACACTGAAGCTTTCTTT.

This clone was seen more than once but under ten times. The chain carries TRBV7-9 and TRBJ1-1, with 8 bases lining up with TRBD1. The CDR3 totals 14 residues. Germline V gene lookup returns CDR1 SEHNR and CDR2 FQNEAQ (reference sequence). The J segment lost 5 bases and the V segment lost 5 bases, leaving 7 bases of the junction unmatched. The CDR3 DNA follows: TGTGCCAGCAGCACGGGGACAGGTCGGACTGAAGCTTTCTTT. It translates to CASSTGTGRTEAFF. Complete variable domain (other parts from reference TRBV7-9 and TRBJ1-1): DTGVSQNPRHKITKRGQNVTFRCDPISEHNRLYWYRQTLGQGPEFLTYFQNEAQLEKSRLLSDRFSAERPKGSFSTLEIQRTEQGDSAMYLCASSTGTGRTEAFFGQGTRLTVV.

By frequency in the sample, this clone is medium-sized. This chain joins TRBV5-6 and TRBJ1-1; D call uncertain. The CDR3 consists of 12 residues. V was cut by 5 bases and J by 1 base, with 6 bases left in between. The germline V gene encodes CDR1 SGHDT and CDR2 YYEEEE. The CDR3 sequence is CASRFQNTEAFF. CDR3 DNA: TGTGCCAGCAGATTCCAGAACACTGAAGCTTTCTTT.

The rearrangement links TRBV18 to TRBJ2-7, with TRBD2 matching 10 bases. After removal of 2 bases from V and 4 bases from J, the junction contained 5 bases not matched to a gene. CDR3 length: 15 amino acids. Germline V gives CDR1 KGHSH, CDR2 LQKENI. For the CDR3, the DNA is TGTGCCAGCTCACCAGGAACTAGCGGGGAGTACGAGCAGTACTTC. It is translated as CASSPGTSGEYEQYF.